A selection of T cell receptor beta chains follows, all from one sample in a study of blood T cell repertoires in COVID-19. This table comes from immunoSEQ multiplex PCR, and its TCRdb copy is limited to in-frame clones, with some not included. The sample lists over 45,000 clones, roughly nine tenths occurring once. Sequencing was performed on peripheral blood. The receptors originated from a woman aged 80 or over with acute or convalescent COVID-19. The CDR3 runs from the conserved cysteine through the conserved F or W. A D gene is named only where the DNA matches it firmly. Clone size is given for some rows only: seen once, a few or many times, or a class if the clone is expanded.

TRBD1	TRBV7-9	TRBJ2-7	-	TGTGCCAGCAGCTCCACGGGACAGATTACCTACGAGCAGTACTTC	CASSSTGQITYEQYF
TRBD2	TRBV3-1/TRBV3-2	TRBJ2-1	-	TGTGCCAGCAGCCCCCGGACTAGCGGGGGGGCAGGGGAGCAGTTCTTC	CASSPRTSGGAGEQFF
TRBD1	TRBV19	TRBJ1-5	-	TGTGCCAGTAGTATGGCGCCCACGGGGACAGGGTGGCCACTTGGTCAGCCCCAGCATTTT	CASSMAPTGTGWPLGQPQHF
TRBD1	TRBV19	TRBJ1-2	-	TGTGCCAGTAGCCGAACAGGGGTCCCAGGCTACACCTTC	CASSRTGVPGYTF
TRBD2	TRBV5-1	TRBJ2-1	-	TGCGCCAGCAGGAGGGTGAGCGGGGGAGCTTACAATGAGCAGTTCTTC	CASRRVSGGAYNEQFF
-	TRBV5-8	TRBJ1-5	-	TGTGCCAGCAGCTTGGGAGTTGGGGGCTTTAGCAATCAGCCCCAGCATTTT	CASSLGVGGFSNQPQHF
TRBD2	TRBV4-2	TRBJ2-3	-	TGTGCCAGCAGCCAAGCTCAGGGACTAGCGGGGGCAGATACGCAGTATTTT	CASSQAQGLAGADTQYF
-	TRBV5-1	TRBJ2-3	-	TGCGCCAGCAGCTTCCAAGCCCCTAGCACAGATACGCAGTATTTT	CASSFQAPSTDTQYF
TRBD2	TRBV24-1	TRBJ2-1	-	TGTGCCACCAGTGATTTCACTAGCGGGGGAAACAATGAGCAGTTCTTC	CATSDFTSGGNNEQFF
TRBD1	TRBV13	TRBJ2-2	-	TGTGCCAGCAGCGAACGACAGGGCGGTCGGGGGGAGCTGTTTTTT	CASSERQGGRGELFF
-	TRBV7-6	TRBJ2-1	few	TGTGCCAGCAGCATTAGCGGATACAATGAGCAGTTCTTC	CASSISGYNEQFF
TRBD2	TRBV3-1/TRBV3-2	TRBJ2-3	-	TGTGCCAGCAGCCGGCGGGGGGGCCGCACAGATACGCAGTATTTT	CASSRRGGRTDTQYF
-	TRBV5-1	TRBJ2-1	-	TGCGCCAGCAGCTTCAGGGATGAGCAGTTCTTC	CASSFRDEQFF
-	TRBV6-1	TRBJ1-1	-	TGTGCCAGCAGTGAACCAGCGAACATGAACACTGAAGCTTTCTTT	CASSEPANMNTEAFF
TRBD2	TRBV3-1/TRBV3-2	TRBJ2-5	-	TGTGCCAGCACCCAGGGACGAGCGGGGGAAGAGACCCAGTACTTC	CASTQGRAGEETQYF
-	TRBV28	TRBJ1-2	-	TGTGCCAGCAGTCTCACAGGGATGGGTGGCTACACCTTC	CASSLTGMGGYTF
TRBD2	TRBV5-1	TRBJ2-1	-	TGCGCCAGCAACCCGAGCGGGGGAGGCAATGAGCAGTTCTTC	CASNPSGGGNEQFF
-	TRBV3-1/TRBV3-2	TRBJ1-6	-	TGTGCCAGCAGCCAATTTCCGGACACAAGTTATTCACCCCTCCACTTT	CASSQFPDTSYSPLHF
TRBD1	TRBV10-3	TRBJ1-2	-	TGTGCCATCAGCCTAGACAGGGCCTATGGCTACACCTTC	CAISLDRAYGYTF
TRBD1	TRBV18	TRBJ1-4	-	TGTGCCAGCTCACCACAACCTAGGACAGGGGCAGCAACTAATGAAAAACTGTTTTTT	CASSPQPRTGAATNEKLFF